These 19 T cell receptor beta chains were sequenced from one sample in a study of T cells in Graves' hyperthyroidism and ophthalmopathy. Template material for amplifying TCR beta CDR3 regions consisted of RNA transcripts. TCR CDR3 regions were first amplified by RT-PCR with HTBI primers. TCRdb re-analysed the multiplex PCR reads in MiXCR, keeping a single row per CDR3 protein. The sample lists roughly 350,000 distinct CDR3 sequences, approximately 15% seen once, with approximately 23% in the top ten. Sequenced material: blood. The receptors come from a woman younger than 45 with Graves' hyperthyroidism.

In this sample, this clonotype turned up many times. The chain links TRBV19 to TRBJ1-4; TRBD1 matches at 8 bases. This CDR3 is built from 14 residues. The V gene's germline CDR1 is LNHDA and CDR2 SQIVND (reference sequence). V lost 5 bases to trimming and J lost 6 bases; unmatched junction nucleotides: 5. CDR3 sequence (DNA): TGTGCCAGTAGTCCAGGGACAGGCTATGAAAAACTGTTTTTT. Its translation: CASSPGTGYEKLFF.

There are many counts of this clonotype. CDR3 in amino acids: CASSSTAGDRGGYTF. In DNA, the CDR3 is TGTGCCAGCAGTTCGACCGCCGGGGACAGGGGTGGCTACACCTTC. V usage is TRBV12-3 or TRBV12-4 and J usage is TRBJ1-2; 10 nucleotides agree with TRBD1. This CDR3 has 15 residues. The V gene end was trimmed by 4 bases and the J gene end by 7 bases; junction bases not matched to a gene: 9.

This clonotype was observed a handful of times. The chain joins TRBV28 to TRBJ1-5, with 9 bases fitting TRBD1. V lost 4 bases and J lost 16; bases outside the gene matches: 17. The V gene's germline CDR1 is MDHEN and CDR2 SYDVKM. This CDR3 comprises 15 residues. For the CDR3, the DNA is TGTGCCAGCAGTTCCTACGGGACAGGGACATCCTTCCGACATTTT. Translating gives CASSSYGTGTSFRHF. Supplemented by reference TRBV28 and TRBJ1-5, the full variable domain reads DVKVTQSSRYLVKRTGEKVFLECVQDMDHENMFWYRQDPGLGLRLIYFSYDVKMKEKGDIPEGYSVSREKKERFSLILESASTNQTSMYLCASSSYGTGTSFRHFGDGTRLSIL.

This clonotype occurred many times. CDR3 sequence reads: CASSQDPRRGPRTGELFF. In nucleotides, the CDR3 is TGTGCCAGCAGCCAAGACCCTCGGAGGGGACCTCGGACCGGGGAGCTGTTTTTT. The chain couples TRBV14 to TRBJ2-2; D possibly corresponds to TRBD2 (6 bases). This CDR3 comprises 18 residues. The V end was cut by 0 bases, the J end by 5 bases, with 19 bases between. The V gene's germline CDR1 is SGHDN and CDR2 FVKESK.

This clonotype turned up a few times. This chain uses TRBV5-1 with TRBJ2-1; D possibly uses TRBD1 or TRBD2 (6 bases each). V lost 0 bases and J 8 bases, leaving 12 bases between the germline ends. Germline lookup yields CDR1 SGHRS and CDR2 YFSETQ. The CDR3 totals 14 residues. CDR3 sequence reads: CASSLGGTLDEQFF. In nucleotides, the CDR3 is TGCGCCAGCAGCTTGGGCGGGACATTAGATGAGCAGTTCTTC.

The table lists this clonotype with a few counts. The CDR3 sequence: CASSRLVNTEAFF. DNA of the CDR3: TGCGCCAGCAGTAGACTTGTGAACACTGAAGCTTTCTTT. This chain links TRBV5-1 with TRBJ1-1; no reliable D call. With 5 bases removed from V and 0 bases from J, the gap between germline ends came to 8 bases. The germline V gene has CDR1 SGHRS and CDR2 YFSETQ. The CDR3 loop spans 13 amino acids. Using reference TRBV5-1 and TRBJ1-1 for the parts outside the CDR3, the full variable domain is KAGVTQTPRYLIKTRGQQVTLSCSPISGHRSVSWYQQTPGQGLQFLFEYFSETQRNKGNFPGRFSGRQFSNSRSEMNVSTLELGDSALYLCASSRLVNTEAFFGQGTRLTVV.

This clonotype was found many times. The rearrangement uses TRBV28 and TRBJ2-7; 10 bases are shared with TRBD2. In germline, CDR1 is MDHEN, CDR2 SYDVKM. J was trimmed by 3 bases and V by 5 bases; bases with no gene match: 10. The CDR3 has 16 amino acids. The chain's CDR3 is CASSSKREGIFYEQYF. The CDR3 DNA follows: TGTGCCAGCAGTAGCAAGCGGGAGGGTATATTCTACGAGCAGTACTTC.

This clonotype turned up a few times. The gene calls are TRBV6-2 or TRBV6-3 and TRBJ2-7; 10 nucleotides line up with TRBD2. CDR3 length: 15 residues. V was pared by 2 bases and J by 4 bases, with 5 bases of the junction left unmatched. CDR1 is MNHEY, CDR2 SVGEGT, per germline. CDR3 in amino acids: CASSYTIAGGYEQYF. CDR3 nucleotides: TGTGCCAGCAGTTACACCATAGCGGGGGGATACGAGCAGTACTTC.

This clonotype has more than one count but fewer than ten. This rearrangement joins TRBV30 to TRBJ2-5, with D perhaps given as TRBD1 or TRBD2 (7 bases each). Germline V gene lookup returns CDR1 GTSNPN and CDR2 SVGIG (reference sequence). CDR3 length equals 13 residues. The V end was cut by 0 bases, the J end by 7 bases, with 12 bases between. DNA of the CDR3: TGTGCCTGGAGTGTATCCAGGGGGGGGACCCAGTACTTC. It translates to CAWSVSRGGTQYF.

This clonotype has a count of ten or more. This chain connects TRBV10-3 to TRBJ2-7; 7 nucleotides align to TRBD2. There are 13 residues in the CDR3. J was trimmed by 6 bases and V by 6 bases; bases with no gene match: 8. Germline CDR1 and CDR2: ENHRY and SYGVKD. For the CDR3, the DNA is TGTGCCATCAGCGCCGATGGGGGGGGCGAGCAGTACTTC. It encodes CAISADGGGEQYF.

V is TRBV6-9 and J is TRBJ2-1, with D possibly matching TRBD2 (5 bases). The V and J ends lost 3 bases and 7 bases respectively, with 13 bases between them. Looked up from germline, CDR1 is MNHGY and CDR2 is SVAAGI. The CDR3 runs 14 residues. The DNA of the CDR3 is TGTGCCAGCAGTTACCGGGTTGGCGGGAATGAGCAGTTCTTC. Protein: CASSYRVGGNEQFF.

Many counts were recorded for this clonotype. The gene calls are TRBV27 and TRBJ2-1; 14 nucleotides match TRBD2. This CDR3 comprises 15 residues. Germline CDR1 MNHEY, CDR2 SMNVEV (reference sequence). V trimming: 5 bases; J trimming: 9 bases; junction bases outside the gene matches: 6. The CDR3 region is CASSRLAGGQGEQFF. The DNA for the CDR3 is TGTGCCAGCAGTCGACTAGCGGGAGGGCAGGGTGAGCAGTTCTTC.

At least ten counts were recorded for this clonotype. The V call is TRBV10-3, the J call TRBJ1-1; no reliable D call. V was clipped by 3 bases and J by 4 bases, with 12 bases between them. Germline CDR1 ENHRY, CDR2 SYGVKD. This CDR3 region has 14 residues. DNA for the CDR3: TGTGCCATCAGTGAAAGGGAATATCGCACTGAAGCTTTCTTT. It specifies CAISEREYRTEAFF.

This chain joins TRBV15 and TRBJ1-3; no clear D. V gave up 5 bases and J gave up 0 bases, with 5 bases separating them. Germline loops: CDR1 LNHNV, CDR2 YYDKDF (reference sequence). The CDR3 has 13 amino acids. CDR3 bases: TGTGCCACCAGCGCGGTCTCTGGAAACACCATATATTTT. This gives the protein CATSAVSGNTIYF.

This clonotype has a count of ten or more. The rearrangement joins TRBV2 to TRBJ2-4; D uncertain. CDR3 length: 13 amino acids. V lost 3 bases, J lost 0 bases, and 3 bases lay in between. Germline V gene data show CDR1 as SNHLY and CDR2 as FYNNEI. The CDR3 nucleotides read TGTGCCAGCAGTGATCTAGCCAAAAACATTCAGTACTTC. Translating gives CASSDLAKNIQYF.

This clonotype was recorded a few times. J is TRBJ1-6 and V is TRBV6-1; 8 nucleotides line up with TRBD1. V was pared by 5 bases and J by 7 bases, with 7 bases of the junction left unmatched. Germline loops: CDR1 MNHNS, CDR2 SASEGT. The length of the CDR3 is 15 residues. CDR3 coding DNA: TGTGCCAGCAGTTTAGACAGGGGAATGAATTCACCCCTCCACTTT. Translated, it gives CASSLDRGMNSPLHF.

The chain has TRBV19 and TRBJ2-1; 9 bases fit TRBD2. The CDR3 loop spans 15 amino acids. With V trimmed by 5 bases and J by 6 bases, 8 bases remained unmatched. The germline V gene has CDR1 LNHDA and CDR2 SQIVND (reference sequence). In DNA, the CDR3 is TGTGCCAGTAGTCTGGGGACTAGCTGGGGCAATGAGCAGTTCTTC. This translates into CASSLGTSWGNEQFF.

There are many counts of this clonotype. The chain joins TRBV28 to TRBJ1-2; D might be TRBD1 (5 bases). V lost 10 bases to trimming and J lost 4 bases, with 16 bases between them. CDR3 length equals 13 residues. Looked up from germline, CDR1 is MDHEN and CDR2 is SYDVKM. The CDR3, as DNA: TGTGCCATCCGAGGGGAGGGACTCTATGGCTACACCTTC. Its protein is CAIRGEGLYGYTF.

This clonotype came up many times. V gene TRBV24-1 combines with J gene TRBJ2-5; possibly TRBD2 for D (7 bases). Germline lookup yields CDR1 KGHDR and CDR2 SFDVKD. V gave up 0 bases and J gave up 5 bases, with 12 bases separating them. The CDR3 contains 15 residues. The DNA for the CDR3 is TGTGCCACCAGTGATTTGAGGGGGGGTGACGAGACCCAGTACTTC. Its translation: CATSDLRGGDETQYF.